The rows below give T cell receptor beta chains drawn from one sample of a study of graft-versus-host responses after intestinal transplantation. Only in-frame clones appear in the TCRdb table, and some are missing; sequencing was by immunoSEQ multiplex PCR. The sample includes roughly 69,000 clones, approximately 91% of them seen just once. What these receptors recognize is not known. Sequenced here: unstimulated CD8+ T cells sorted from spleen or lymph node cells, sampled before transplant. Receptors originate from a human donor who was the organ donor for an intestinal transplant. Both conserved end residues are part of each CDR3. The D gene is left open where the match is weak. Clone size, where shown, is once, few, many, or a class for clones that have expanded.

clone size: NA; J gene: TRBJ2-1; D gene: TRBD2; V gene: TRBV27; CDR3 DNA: TGTGCCAGCAATAGGGGCGGGAGGGCCAAAGTGGGCTCCTACAATGAGCAGTTCTTC; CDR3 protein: CASNRGGRAKVGSYNEQFF
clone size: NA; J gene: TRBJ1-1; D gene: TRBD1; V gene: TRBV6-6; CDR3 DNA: TGTGCCAGCAGCCGATACAGGGGAGTGAAGACTGAAGCTTTCTTT; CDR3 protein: CASSRYRGVKTEAFF
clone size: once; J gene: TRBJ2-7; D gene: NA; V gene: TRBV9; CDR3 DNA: TGTGCCAGCACCCCACCGGGAGCTCCCCCCCACGAGCAGTACTTC; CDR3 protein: CASTPPGAPPHEQYF
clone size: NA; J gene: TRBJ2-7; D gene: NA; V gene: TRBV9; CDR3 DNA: TGTGCCAGCAGCTCCTCGACAGGCGAGCAGTACTTC; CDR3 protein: CASSSSTGEQYF
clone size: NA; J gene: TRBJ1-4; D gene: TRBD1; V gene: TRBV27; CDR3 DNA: TGTGCCAGCAGTTCGAGACAGGGGTTGGATAATGAAAAACTGTTTTTT; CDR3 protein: CASSSRQGLDNEKLFF
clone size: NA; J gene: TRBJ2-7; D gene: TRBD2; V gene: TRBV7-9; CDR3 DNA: TGTGCCAGCAGCTTAGGGACTAGCGGGGCCCTTTGGGACGAGCAGTACTTC; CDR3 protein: CASSLGTSGALWDEQYF
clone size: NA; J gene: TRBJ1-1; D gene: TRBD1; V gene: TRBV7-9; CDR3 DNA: TGTGCCAGCAGCTTAGACAGGACAGGGAGTGTTGAAGCTTTCTTT; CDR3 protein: CASSLDRTGSVEAFF
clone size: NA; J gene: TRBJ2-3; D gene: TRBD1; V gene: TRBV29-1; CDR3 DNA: TGCAGCGTAGGCTGGACAGGGGGCCCTATAGCAGATACGCAGTATTTT; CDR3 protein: CSVGWTGGPIADTQYF
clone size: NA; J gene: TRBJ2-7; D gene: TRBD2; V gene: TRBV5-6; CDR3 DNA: TGTGCCAGCAGCTTAACGGTAGCGGGCTACGAGCAGTACTTC; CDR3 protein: CASSLTVAGYEQYF
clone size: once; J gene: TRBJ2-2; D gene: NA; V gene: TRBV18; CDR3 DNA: TGTGCCAGCTCACCCCGGTCCGGGGCCGGGGAGCTGTTTTTT; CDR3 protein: CASSPRSGAGELFF
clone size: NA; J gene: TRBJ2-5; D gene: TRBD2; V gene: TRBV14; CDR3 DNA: TGTGCCAGCAGCCAAGCCCAAGTCAGACTAGCGGGGTTCCAAGAGACCCAGTACTTC; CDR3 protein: CASSQAQVRLAGFQETQYF
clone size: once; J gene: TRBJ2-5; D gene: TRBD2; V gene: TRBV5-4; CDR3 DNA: TGTGCCAGCAGCTTTGGACTAGCTGGGGAGACCCAGTACTTC; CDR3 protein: CASSFGLAGETQYF
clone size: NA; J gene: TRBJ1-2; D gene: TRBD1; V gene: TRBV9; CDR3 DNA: TGTGCCAGCAGCGAAATACAGGGGAAGGGCTACACCTTC; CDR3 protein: CASSEIQGKGYTF
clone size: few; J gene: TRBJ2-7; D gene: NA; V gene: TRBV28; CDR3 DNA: TGTGCCAGCAGTTGGTTCCAGGGTGACTACGAGCAGTACTTC; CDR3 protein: CASSWFQGDYEQYF
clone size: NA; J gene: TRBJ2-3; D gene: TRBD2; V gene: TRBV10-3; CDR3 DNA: TGTGCCATCAGTATTAGCGGGCAGGAGATACGACAGTATTTT; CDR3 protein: CAISISGQEIRQYF
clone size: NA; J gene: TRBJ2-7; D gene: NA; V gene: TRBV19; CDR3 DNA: TGTGCCAGTAGTATCGTCGGCGACTACTACGAGCAGTACTTC; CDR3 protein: CASSIVGDYYEQYF
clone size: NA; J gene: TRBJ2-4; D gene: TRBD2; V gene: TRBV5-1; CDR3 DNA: TGCGCCAGCAGCTTGTTCGGGGGGGGGACCAAAAACATTCAGTACTTC; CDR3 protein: CASSLFGGGTKNIQYF
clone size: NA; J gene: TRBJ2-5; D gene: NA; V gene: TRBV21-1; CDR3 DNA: TGTGCCAGCAGCAAAGACATCACTAGCGGGAGTGGGCAAGAGACCCAGTACTTC; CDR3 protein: CASSKDITSGSGQETQYF
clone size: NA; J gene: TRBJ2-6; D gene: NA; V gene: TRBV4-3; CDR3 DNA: TGCGCCAGCAGCCAAGGGTGGGTCAGGGGTTACTCTGGGGCCAACGTCCTGACTTTC; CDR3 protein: CASSQGWVRGYSGANVLTF
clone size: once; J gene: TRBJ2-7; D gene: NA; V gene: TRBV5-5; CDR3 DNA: TGTGCCAGCAGCCCTTTTGGGGAGCCATTCTACGAGCAGTACTTC; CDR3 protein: CASSPFGEPFYEQYF
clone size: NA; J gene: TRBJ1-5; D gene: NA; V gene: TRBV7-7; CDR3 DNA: TGTGCTAGCAGCTCCCACCGGGGGCCCCAGCATTTT; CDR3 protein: CASSSHRGPQHF
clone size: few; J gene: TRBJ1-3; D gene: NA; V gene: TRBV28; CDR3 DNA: TGTGCCAGCTCAATGGGCAGTGAGGGAAACACCATATATTTT; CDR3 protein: CASSMGSEGNTIYF
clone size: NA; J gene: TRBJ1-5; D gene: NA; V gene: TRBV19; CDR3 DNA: TGTGCCAGTAGTTACAGGTTGGATCAGCCCCAGCATTTT; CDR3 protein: CASSYRLDQPQHF
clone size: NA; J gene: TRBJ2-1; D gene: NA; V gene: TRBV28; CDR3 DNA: TGTGCCAGCAGTTTTACGCCCGAGCGGGTACTAGACAATGAGCAGTTCTTC; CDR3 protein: CASSFTPERVLDNEQFF
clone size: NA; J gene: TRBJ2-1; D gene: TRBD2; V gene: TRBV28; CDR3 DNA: TGTGCCAGCAGTTTAGTAGCGGGAGGCTACTACAATGAGCAGTTCTTC; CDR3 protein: CASSLVAGGYYNEQFF
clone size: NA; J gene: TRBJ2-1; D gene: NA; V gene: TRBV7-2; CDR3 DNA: TGTGCCAGCAGCTTTTACTACTGGGAGTTCTTC; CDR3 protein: CASSFYYWEFF
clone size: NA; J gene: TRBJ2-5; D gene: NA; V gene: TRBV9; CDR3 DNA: TGTGCCAGCAGCCCAATGGACACCCCAACTCATGAGACCCAGTACTTC; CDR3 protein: CASSPMDTPTHETQYF
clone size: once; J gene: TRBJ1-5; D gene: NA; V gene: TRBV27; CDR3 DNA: TGTGCCAGCAGTTTATTAGGGGATCAGCCCCAGCATTTT; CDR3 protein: CASSLLGDQPQHF
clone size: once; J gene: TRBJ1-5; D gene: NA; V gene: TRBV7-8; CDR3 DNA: TGTGCCAGCAGTCATACCCCGGCGGGGGGGGGCAATCAGCCCCAGCATTTT; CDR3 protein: CASSHTPAGGGNQPQHF
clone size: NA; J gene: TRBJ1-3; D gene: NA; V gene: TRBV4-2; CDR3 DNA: TGTGCCAGCAGCCAAAAGCTCCTTTCCTCTGGAAACACCATATATTTT; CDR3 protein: CASSQKLLSSGNTIYF
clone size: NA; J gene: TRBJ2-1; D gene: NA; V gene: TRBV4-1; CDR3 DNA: TGCGCCAGCAGCCAAGTTCACAGAGACAATGAGCAGTTCTTC; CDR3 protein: CASSQVHRDNEQFF
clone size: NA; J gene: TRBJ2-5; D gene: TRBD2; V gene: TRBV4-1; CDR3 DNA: TGCGCCAGCAGCCCCACAGGCGGGGGAGAGACCCAGTACTTC; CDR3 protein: CASSPTGGGETQYF
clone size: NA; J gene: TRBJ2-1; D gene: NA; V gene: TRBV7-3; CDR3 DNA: TGTGCCAGCAGCTCCCGGGACAAGCCGTTCAATGAGCAGTTCTTC; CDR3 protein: CASSSRDKPFNEQFF
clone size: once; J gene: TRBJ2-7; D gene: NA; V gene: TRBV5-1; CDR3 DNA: TGCGCCAGCAGCTTGGAGAACACCTACGAGCAGTACTTC; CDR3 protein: CASSLENTYEQYF
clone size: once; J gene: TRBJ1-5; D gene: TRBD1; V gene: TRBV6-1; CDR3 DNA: TGTGCCAGCAGTGGCCGGGACAGGTTCGATCTGGATAGCAATCAGCCCCAGCATTTT; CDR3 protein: CASSGRDRFDLDSNQPQHF
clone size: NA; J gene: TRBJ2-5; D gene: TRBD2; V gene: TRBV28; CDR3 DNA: TGTGCCAGCAGTGTCACTAGCGGGAGCCAAGAGACCCAGTACTTC; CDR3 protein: CASSVTSGSQETQYF
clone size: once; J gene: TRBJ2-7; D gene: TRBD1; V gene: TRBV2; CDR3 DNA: TGTGCCATACAGACGGACAGGGGGAGGTACGAGCAGTACTTC; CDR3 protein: CAIQTDRGRYEQYF
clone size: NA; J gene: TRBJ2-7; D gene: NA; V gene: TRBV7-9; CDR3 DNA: TGTGCCAGCAGCCCCGGAGTCGGCCGATACGAGCAGTACTTC; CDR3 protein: CASSPGVGRYEQYF
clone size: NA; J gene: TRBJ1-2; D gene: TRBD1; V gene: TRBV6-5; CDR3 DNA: TGTGCCAGCAGTTTGAACCCAGGGACAGGGAATGGCTACACCTTC; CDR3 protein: CASSLNPGTGNGYTF
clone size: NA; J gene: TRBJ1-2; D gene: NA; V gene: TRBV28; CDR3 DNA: TGTGCCAGCAGTTCCTTCGTGGCTGATGGCTACACCTTC; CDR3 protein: CASSSFVADGYTF
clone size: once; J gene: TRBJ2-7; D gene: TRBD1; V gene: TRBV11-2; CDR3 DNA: TGTGCCAGCAGCTTAGCCCCTTGGACAGGGACCTACGAGCAGTACTTC; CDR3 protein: CASSLAPWTGTYEQYF
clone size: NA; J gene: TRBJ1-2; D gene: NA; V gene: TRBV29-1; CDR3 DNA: TGCAGCGTTGAATCCTGGACAACTAACTATGGCTACACCTTC; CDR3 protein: CSVESWTTNYGYTF
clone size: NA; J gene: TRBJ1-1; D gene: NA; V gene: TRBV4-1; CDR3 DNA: TGCGCCAGCAGCCAAACCGAAAAGGGGAGGGCTTTCTTT; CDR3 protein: CASSQTEKGRAFF
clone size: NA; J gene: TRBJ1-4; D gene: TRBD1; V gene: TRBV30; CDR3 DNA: TGTGCCTGGAGTGTCTCCACCGGGACAGGGGCTGAAAAACTGTTTTTT; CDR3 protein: CAWSVSTGTGAEKLFF
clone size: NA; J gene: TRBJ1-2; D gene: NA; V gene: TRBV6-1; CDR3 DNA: TGTGCCAGCAGTCTCAAAGCCTATGGCTACACCTTC; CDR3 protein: CASSLKAYGYTF
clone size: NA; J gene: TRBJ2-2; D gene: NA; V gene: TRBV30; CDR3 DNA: TGTGCCTGGAGTGTCCCCAGCACCGGGGAGCTGTTTTTT; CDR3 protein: CAWSVPSTGELFF
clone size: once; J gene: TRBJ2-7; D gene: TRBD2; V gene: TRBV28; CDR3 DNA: TGTGCCAGCAGTTTACCATGGACTAGCCACGAGCAGTACTTC; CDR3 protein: CASSLPWTSHEQYF
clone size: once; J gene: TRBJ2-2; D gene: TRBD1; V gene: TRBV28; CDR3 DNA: TGTGCCAGCAGTCCATTCGACAGGGCGCACGGGGAGCTGTTTTTT; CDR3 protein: CASSPFDRAHGELFF
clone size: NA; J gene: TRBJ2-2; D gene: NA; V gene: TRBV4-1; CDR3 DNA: TGCGCCAGCAGCCAAGAGGTTATCGAGTCGAACACCGGGGAGCTGTTTTTT; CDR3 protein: CASSQEVIESNTGELFF
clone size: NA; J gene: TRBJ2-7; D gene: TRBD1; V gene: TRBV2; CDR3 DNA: TGTGCCTACCCCTATATGGACAGGGACGAGGGAGGCCACTCCTACGAGCAGTACTTC; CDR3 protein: CAYPYMDRDEGGHSYEQYF
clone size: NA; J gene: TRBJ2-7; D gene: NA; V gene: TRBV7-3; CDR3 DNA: TGTGCCAGCAGCTTGTCCGGGGACTCCTACGAGCAGTACTTC; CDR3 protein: CASSLSGDSYEQYF
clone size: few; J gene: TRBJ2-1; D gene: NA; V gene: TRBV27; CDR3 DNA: TGTGCCAGCAGTTTAGCGGGCTCCTACAATGAGCAGTTCTTC; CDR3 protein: CASSLAGSYNEQFF
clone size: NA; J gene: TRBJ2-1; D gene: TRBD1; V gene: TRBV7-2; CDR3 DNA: TGTGCCAGCATCCCAGGACAGGAAGGGGACCATGAGCAGTTCTTC; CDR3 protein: CASIPGQEGDHEQFF
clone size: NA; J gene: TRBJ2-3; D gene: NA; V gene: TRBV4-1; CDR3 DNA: TGCGCCAGCAGCTCCTCTCTCCTCGGCAGGGTAGCATGGGAGGGCACAGATACGCAGTATTTT; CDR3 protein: CASSSSLLGRVAWEGTDTQYF
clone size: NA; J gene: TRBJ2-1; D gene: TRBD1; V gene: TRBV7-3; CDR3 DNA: TGTGCCAGCAGCGAGGGACAGTCGGCCTACAATGAGCAGTTCTTC; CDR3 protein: CASSEGQSAYNEQFF
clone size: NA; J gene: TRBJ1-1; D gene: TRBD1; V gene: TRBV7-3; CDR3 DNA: TGTGCCAGCAGCTTGACAGGGGGTGAAGGAACTGAAGCTTTCTTT; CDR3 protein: CASSLTGGEGTEAFF
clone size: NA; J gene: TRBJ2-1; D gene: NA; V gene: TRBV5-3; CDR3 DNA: TGTGCCAGAACCCACCCAACCTGGAGCAATGAGCAGTTCTTC; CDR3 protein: CARTHPTWSNEQFF
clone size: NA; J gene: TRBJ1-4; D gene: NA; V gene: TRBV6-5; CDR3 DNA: TGTGCCAGCAGTTACCACGGGAAACTGTTTTTT; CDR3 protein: CASSYHGKLFF
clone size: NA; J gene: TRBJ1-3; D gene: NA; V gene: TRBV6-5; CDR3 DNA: TGTGCCAGCATCACTGAGCTGCGGGGAAACACCATATATTTT; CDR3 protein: CASITELRGNTIYF
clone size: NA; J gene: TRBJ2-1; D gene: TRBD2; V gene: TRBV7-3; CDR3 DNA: TGTGCCAGCAGCATCACGGGACTAGCCCAAGGGAATGAGCAGTTCTTC; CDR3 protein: CASSITGLAQGNEQFF